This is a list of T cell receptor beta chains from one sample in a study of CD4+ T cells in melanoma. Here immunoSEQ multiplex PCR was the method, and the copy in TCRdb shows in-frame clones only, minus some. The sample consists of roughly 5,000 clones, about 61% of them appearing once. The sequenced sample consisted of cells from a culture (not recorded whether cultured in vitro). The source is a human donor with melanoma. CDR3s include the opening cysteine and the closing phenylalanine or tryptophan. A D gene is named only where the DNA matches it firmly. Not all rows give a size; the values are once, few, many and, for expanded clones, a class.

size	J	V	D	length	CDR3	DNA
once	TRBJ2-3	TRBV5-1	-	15	CASSLRGKGVDTQYF	TGCGCCAGCAGCTTGCGGGGTAAGGGCGTAGATACGCAGTATTTT
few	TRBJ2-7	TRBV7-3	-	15	CASSLRTRLFYEQYF	TGTGCCAGCAGCTTAAGGACTCGCCTCTTCTACGAGCAGTACTTC
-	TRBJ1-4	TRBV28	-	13	CASSLETNEKLFF	TGTGCCAGCAGTTTAGAAACTAATGAAAAACTGTTTTTT
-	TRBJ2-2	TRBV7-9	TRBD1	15	CASTWTGKNTGELFF	TGTGCCAGCACCTGGACAGGGAAGAACACCGGGGAGCTGTTTTTT
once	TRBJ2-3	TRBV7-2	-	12	CASSLAALTQYF	TGTGCCAGCAGCTTAGCAGCCTTGACGCAGTATTTT
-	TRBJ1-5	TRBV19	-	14	CASSGGISNQPQHF	TGTGCCAGTAGTGGGGGAATAAGCAATCAGCCCCAGCATTTT
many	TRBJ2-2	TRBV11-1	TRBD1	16	CASSLRTGPNTGELFF	TGTGCCAGCAGCTTAAGGACAGGGCCGAACACCGGGGAGCTGTTTTTT
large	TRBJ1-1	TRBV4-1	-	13	CASKTGKNTEAFF	TGCGCCAGCAAAACAGGGAAGAACACTGAAGCTTTCTTT
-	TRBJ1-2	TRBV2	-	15	CASSDPGSRDYGYTF	TGTGCCAGCAGTGACCCAGGCTCCCGGGACTATGGCTACACCTTC
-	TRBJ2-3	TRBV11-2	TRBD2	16	CASSLVLAGGRDTQYF	TGTGCCAGCAGCTTAGTGCTAGCGGGGGGGCGAGATACGCAGTATTTT
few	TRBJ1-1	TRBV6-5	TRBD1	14	CASSYGQGAAEAFF	TGTGCCAGCAGCTACGGACAGGGGGCGGCTGAAGCTTTCTTT
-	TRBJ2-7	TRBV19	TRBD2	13	CAVARGASYEQYF	TGTGCCGTAGCGCGGGGGGCCTCCTACGAGCAGTACTTC
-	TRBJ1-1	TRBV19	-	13	CASSILSGTEAFF	TGTGCCAGTAGTATACTATCGGGCACTGAAGCTTTCTTT
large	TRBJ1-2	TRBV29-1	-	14	CSVVLTGLDYGYTF	TGCAGCGTTGTCTTAACAGGGTTGGACTATGGCTACACCTTC
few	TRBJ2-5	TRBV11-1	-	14	CASSLGQRQETQYF	TGTGCCAGCAGCTTAGGACAACGCCAAGAGACCCAGTACTTC
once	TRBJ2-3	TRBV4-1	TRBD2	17	CASSQSGLAGSTDTQYF	TGCGCCAGCAGCCAATCCGGACTAGCGGGGAGCACAGATACGCAGTATTTT
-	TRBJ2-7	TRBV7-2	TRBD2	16	CASSPPGLAVTYEQYF	TGTGCCAGCAGCCCCCCTGGACTAGCGGTGACCTACGAGCAGTACTTC
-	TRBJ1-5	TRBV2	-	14	CASSKWTSNQPQHF	TGTGCCAGCAGCAAATGGACAAGCAATCAGCCCCAGCATTTT
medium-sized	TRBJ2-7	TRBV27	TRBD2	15	CASTYSGGTFYEQYF	TGTGCCAGCACCTATAGCGGGGGGACCTTCTACGAGCAGTACTTC
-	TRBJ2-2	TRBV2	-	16	CASSEFSTPDTGELFF	TGTGCCAGCAGTGAATTCTCTACCCCTGACACCGGGGAGCTGTTTTTT
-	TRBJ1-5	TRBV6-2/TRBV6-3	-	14	CASSSRTVNQPQHF	TGTGCCAGCAGTTCCAGGACGGTCAATCAGCCCCAGCATTTT
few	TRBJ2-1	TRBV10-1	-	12	CASSESTDLQFF	TGCGCCAGCAGTGAGTCTACAGACTTACAGTTCTTC
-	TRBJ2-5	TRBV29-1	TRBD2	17	CSVYRGPGGPGQETQYF	TGCAGCGTCTACCGGGGTCCGGGGGGGCCGGGGCAAGAGACCCAGTACTTC
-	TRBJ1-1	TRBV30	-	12	CASRPGNTEAFF	TGTGCCTCCCGTCCGGGGAACACTGAAGCTTTCTTT
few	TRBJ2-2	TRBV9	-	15	CASSGTTANTGELFF	TGTGCCAGCAGCGGTACGACAGCGAACACCGGGGAGCTGTTTTTT
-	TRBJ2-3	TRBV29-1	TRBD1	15	CSVDMGQGSTDTQYF	TGCAGCGTTGATATGGGACAGGGTAGCACAGATACGCAGTATTTT
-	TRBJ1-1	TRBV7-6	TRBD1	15	CASSLSPQGVTEAFF	TGTGCCAGCAGCTTAAGCCCGCAGGGGGTGACTGAAGCTTTCTTT
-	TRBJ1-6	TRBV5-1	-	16	CASSLERSSYNSPLHF	TGCGCCAGCAGCTTGGAGAGAAGCTCCTATAATTCACCCCTCCACTTT
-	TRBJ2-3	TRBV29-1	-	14	CSVERQLSTDTQYF	TGCAGCGTTGAACGTCAGCTTTCCACAGATACGCAGTATTTT
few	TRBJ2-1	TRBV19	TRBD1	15	CASSISSGQYNEQFF	TGTGCCAGTAGTATATCGTCGGGACAGTACAATGAGCAGTTCTTC
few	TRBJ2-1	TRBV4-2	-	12	CASSGGLDEQFF	TGTGCCAGCAGCGGGGGGCTGGATGAGCAGTTCTTC
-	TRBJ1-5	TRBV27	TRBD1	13	CASRQGVFQPQHF	TGTGCCAGCAGGCAGGGGGTTTTTCAGCCCCAGCATTTT
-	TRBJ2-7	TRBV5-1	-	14	CASSLSRDLYEQYF	TGCGCCAGCAGCTTGAGCAGGGACCTATACGAGCAGTACTTC
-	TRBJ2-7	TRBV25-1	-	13	CASSKGGYNEQYF	TGTGCCAGTTCGAAAGGGGGTTACAACGAGCAGTACTTC
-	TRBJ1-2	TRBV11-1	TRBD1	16	CASSLALDRGGYGYTF	TGTGCCAGCAGCTTAGCGCTGGACAGGGGCGGCTATGGCTACACCTTC
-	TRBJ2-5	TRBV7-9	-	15	CASSSSRAKEETQYF	TGTGCCAGCAGCTCTAGTAGAGCGAAAGAGGAGACCCAGTACTTC
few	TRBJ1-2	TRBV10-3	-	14	CAISPQGQDYGYTF	TGTGCCATCAGTCCACAGGGTCAAGACTATGGCTACACCTTC
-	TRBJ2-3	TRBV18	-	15	CASSPSGVGTDTQYF	TGTGCCAGCTCACCATCCGGGGTTGGCACAGATACGCAGTATTTT
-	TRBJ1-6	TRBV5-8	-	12	CASSLRGAPLHF	TGTGCCAGCAGCTTGAGGGGAGCACCCCTCCACTTT
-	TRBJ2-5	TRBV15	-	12	CATSFGKETQYF	TGTGCCACCAGCTTCGGAAAAGAGACCCAGTACTTC
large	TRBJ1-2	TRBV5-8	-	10	CASKESGYTF	TGTGCCAGCAAGGAGTCAGGCTACACCTTC
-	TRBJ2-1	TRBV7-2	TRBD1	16	CASSQIGGTGSNEQFF	TGTGCCAGCAGCCAAATAGGGGGGACAGGCTCCAATGAGCAGTTCTTC
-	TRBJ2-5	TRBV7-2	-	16	CASSPGVRTLGETQYF	TGTGCCAGCAGCCCGGGAGTCCGGACATTGGGGGAGACCCAGTACTTC
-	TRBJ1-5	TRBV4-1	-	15	CASSPGRNSNQPQHF	TGCGCCAGCAGCCCGGGAAGGAATAGCAATCAGCCCCAGCATTTT
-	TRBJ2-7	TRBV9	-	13	CASSVEGSYEQYF	TGTGCCAGCAGCGTAGAGGGGTCCTACGAGCAGTACTTC
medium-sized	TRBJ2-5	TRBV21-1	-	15	CASSNGLAGGETQYF	TGTGCCAGCAGCAATGGTCTAGCGGGGGGAGAGACCCAGTACTTC
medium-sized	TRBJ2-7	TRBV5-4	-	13	CASSLVGRAEQYF	TGTGCCAGCAGCTTGGTAGGGCGCGCCGAGCAGTACTTC